The clone carrying this T cell receptor beta chain was observed many times. This entry comes from a study of T cells in Graves' hyperthyroidism and ophthalmopathy. TCR beta CDR3 regions were amplified from RNA transcripts. HTBI primers were the set used in a first-round RT-PCR of the TCR CDR3. TCRdb re-called the multiplex PCR reads through MiXCR, storing one row per CDR3 protein. The table has about 590,000 distinct CDR3 sequences, approximately 15% seen once; the top ten hold roughly 7%. This receptor was taken from a woman in her late teens or twenties with Graves' ophthalmopathy. Sequencing was done on a sample of blood.

CDR3 sequence reads: CASSLASPYEQYF. The DNA of the CDR3 is TGTGCCAGCAGTCTAGCTTCCCCCTACGAGCAGTACTTC. This chain joins TRBV28 and TRBJ2-7, with D maybe TRBD2 (5 bases). CDR3 length equals 13 residues. The germline CDR1 and CDR2 sequences are MDHEN and SYDVKM. Trimming removed 5 bases from V and 2 bases from J, with 10 bases in between.